The clone carrying this T cell receptor (beta chain) showed up many times. The data belong to a study of T cells in Graves' hyperthyroidism and ophthalmopathy. The CDR3 regions of TCR beta were amplified from RNA transcripts. TCR CDR3 regions were first amplified by RT-PCR with HTBI primers. TCRdb re-analysed the multiplex PCR reads in MiXCR, keeping a single row per CDR3 protein. This repertoire shows approximately 600,000 distinct CDR3 sequences, about 16% found once; its top ten account for 3.8%. This CDR3 has 17 amino acids. J lost 3 bases, V lost 6 bases, and 11 bases had no gene match. Germline CDR1 and CDR2: MDHEN and SYDVKM.

Sequencing was performed on blood. The receptor was isolated from a woman in her thirties with Graves' hyperthyroidism. The chain employs TRBV28 and TRBJ2-3; 11 bases match TRBD2. The CDR3 loop reads CASSQILLAGGTDTQYF. CDR3 nucleotides: TGTGCCAGCAGCCAAATTCTTCTAGCGGGAGGTACAGATACGCAGTATTTT.